This TCR beta chain was recorded in a study of blood T cell repertoires in COVID-19. Overall study context: The study drew acute and convalescent COVID-19 samples from the United States, Italy and Spain.

Original handling: Reference gene primer amplification in the assay estimated nucleated cell counts. Generated by immunoSEQ multiplex PCR, the TCRdb table keeps only in-frame clones and is missing some. V and J calls and clone size are those listed in that table; D and trimming were worked out from the DNA. The sample lists some 260,000 clones; 70% to 90% were seen once. V dropped 10 bases and J dropped 7 bases, with 13 bases sitting between them. The CDR3 has 11 amino acids. Germline V CDR1 and CDR2: ENHRY, SYGVKD. Sequenced material: peripheral blood. The chain combines TRBV10-3 with TRBJ1-1, with D tentatively TRBD1 (5 bases). The receptor comes from a man between 18 and 35 years old with active or convalescent COVID-19. CDR3 amino acids: CATHGGIEAFF. For the CDR3, the DNA is TGTGCCACCCATGGGGGGATTGAAGCTTTCTTT.